The 18 T cell receptor beta chains given below trace back to one sample, sequenced in a study of blood T cell repertoires in COVID-19. The assay was immunoSEQ multiplex PCR, and TCRdb's table has in-frame clones only and misses some. This sample has 30,000 to 45,000 clones, with 91% found just once. The sample comprised peripheral blood. The origin of the receptors is a man aged 50 to 59 with active COVID-19.

This clone was picked up one time. The chain uses TRBV27 and TRBJ2-3, with 9 positions matching TRBD2. There are 15 residues in the CDR3. From germline, CDR1 is MNHEY and CDR2 SMNVEV (reference sequence). V shed 5 bases and J 7 bases; nucleotides not matched to a gene: 10. The CDR3 nucleotides are TGTGCCAGCAGTCCCGGGGCTAGCGGGATTAATACGCAGTATTTT. Protein product: CASSPGASGINTQYF.

This clone is a singleton in its sample. The CDR3 DNA is TGTGCCAGTAGTCCGGGACTTGTTGAGACCCAGTACTTC. It encodes CASSPGLVETQYF. V and J are TRBV19 and TRBJ2-5, with D perhaps matching TRBD2 (6 bases). Germline V gene data show CDR1 as LNHDA and CDR2 as SQIVND (reference sequence). The CDR3 loop spans 13 amino acids. V lost 5 bases and J 5 bases, leaving 12 bases between the germline ends.

The V and J genes are TRBV10-3 and TRBJ2-7; TRBD1 might be the D (5 bases). The CDR3 has 14 amino acids. The germline gives CDR1 ENHRY, CDR2 SYGVKD. V dropped 6 bases and J dropped 2 bases, with 14 bases sitting between them. The CDR3 sequence is CAIRNNDSTYEQYF. In DNA, the CDR3 is TGTGCCATCAGAAACAACGACAGTACCTACGAGCAGTACTTC.

The chain joins TRBV10-3 to TRBJ1-2; 8 nucleotides match TRBD1. The CDR3 sequence is 15 residues long. From germline, CDR1 is ENHRY and CDR2 SYGVKD. Germline trimming cut 2 bases from V and 6 bases from J; bases unmatched to any gene: 8. The CDR3 loop is CAISETDRGLDGYTF. The CDR3 bases are TGTGCCATCAGTGAGACCGACAGGGGTTTGGATGGCTACACCTTC.

The CDR3 sequence is CASSVEGEDGYTF. CDR3 in DNA: TGTGCCAGCAGTGTTGAAGGGGAGGATGGCTACACCTTC. The chain recombines TRBV25-1 with TRBJ1-2; perhaps TRBD1 as D (5 bases). The V end was cut by 4 bases, the J end by 6 bases, with 12 bases between. The CDR3 length is 13 residues. Germline CDR1 is MGHDK and CDR2 is SYGVNS.

The chain recombines TRBV30 with TRBJ1-2; D unclear. Germline CDR1 is GTSNPN and CDR2 is SVGIG (reference sequence). V gave up 3 bases and J gave up 8 bases, with 16 bases separating them. The CDR3 totals 13 residues. In nucleotides, the CDR3 is TGTGCCTGGAGCCGTGGGGAGGTAAACGGCTACACCTTC. Its translation: CAWSRGEVNGYTF.

V usage is TRBV20-1 and J usage is TRBJ2-3; D uncertain. Trimming took off 2 bases at V and 6 bases at J, with 6 bases between the two ends. This CDR3 contains 11 residues. The germline gives CDR1 DFQATT, CDR2 SNEGSKA (reference sequence). The CDR3 protein is CSARSRDTQYF. CDR3 nucleotide sequence: TGCAGTGCTAGATCTAGGGATACGCAGTATTTT.

The chain employs TRBV11-2 and TRBJ1-1, with a possible D match to TRBD1 (5 bases). The CDR3 has 15 residues. Germline V lookup: CDR1 SGHAT, CDR2 FQNNGV. With 1 base removed from V and 4 bases from J, the gap between germline ends came to 13 bases. CDR3 bases: TGTGCCAGCAGCTTAGGTGCAGGGTGGAGCACTGAAGCTTTCTTT. This encodes CASSLGAGWSTEAFF.

The chain carries TRBV19 and TRBJ2-7; 8 bases map to TRBD2. This CDR3 spans 14 amino acids. Trimming removed 2 bases from V and 3 bases from J; junction bases left unmatched: 3. Germline-derived CDR1 and CDR2 are LNHDA and SQIVND (reference sequence). The chain's CDR3 is CASSIRLAGYEQYF. CDR3 DNA: TGTGCCAGTAGTATAAGGCTAGCGGGCTACGAGCAGTACTTC.

This rearrangement joins TRBV7-7 to TRBJ2-1, with 9 bases identical to TRBD2. The CDR3 is made up of 16 amino acids. The V gene's germline CDR1 is SSHAT and CDR2 FNYEAQ (reference sequence). CDR3 protein: CASSRGSGGPYNEQFF. In DNA, the CDR3 is TGTGCTAGCTCGCGGGGTAGCGGGGGCCCCTACAATGAGCAGTTCTTC.

V usage is TRBV4-3 and J usage is TRBJ2-6, with D possibly being TRBD2 (5 bases). This CDR3 region has 16 residues. Germline V gives CDR1 LGHNA, CDR2 YSLEER. Trimming cost V 1 base and J 2 bases, with 9 bases left between them. The CDR3 loop reads CASSQGSGTGANVLTF. The CDR3 DNA is TGCGCCAGCAGCCAAGGGTCCGGGACTGGGGCCAACGTCCTGACTTTC.

V is TRBV5-1 and J is TRBJ2-7; tentative D call: TRBD1 (6 bases). Trimming took 5 bases from V and 3 from J, leaving 18 bases between them. The CDR3 extends over 15 amino acids. CDR1 SGHRS and CDR2 YFSETQ come from the germline V gene. CDR3 bases: TGCGCCAGCAGTCAAGACAGGACACAAATCTACGAGCAGTACTTC. Translation gives CASSQDRTQIYEQYF.

The rearrangement uses TRBV12-3 or TRBV12-4 and TRBJ1-5, with no clear D. V dropped 0 bases and J dropped 7 bases, with 7 bases sitting between them. There are 13 residues in the CDR3. The CDR3 DNA follows: TGTGCCAGCAGTTTAGCGAGGAGCCAGCCCCAGCATTTT. Its translation is CASSLARSQPQHF.

CDR3 coding DNA: TGTGCCAGTAGTATGGTCAGATCGAACACTGAAGCTTTCTTT. Its translation is CASSMVRSNTEAFF. V and J are TRBV19 and TRBJ1-1; D unclear. Between the trimmed V and J ends, which lost 3 bases and 1 base, there was a span of 9 bases. CDR3 size: 14 residues. The germline V gene encodes CDR1 LNHDA and CDR2 SQIVND (reference sequence).

This clone was recorded only once. The chain has TRBV23-1 and TRBJ2-7, with D unresolved. TRBV23-1 is treated as an ORF (open reading frame) with a function not yet certain. The V end lost 3 bases, the J end lost 3 bases, and 15 bases lay between the germline ends. This CDR3 comprises 15 residues. This CDR3 reads CASSQLSRYYYEQYF. CDR3 in DNA: TGCGCCAGCAGTCAGCTCTCCAGATACTACTACGAGCAGTACTTC.

This clone was detected once. V is TRBV7-3 and J is TRBJ1-6, with TRBD1 matching 7 bases. Germline V gives CDR1 SGHTA, CDR2 FQGTGA. This CDR3 has 16 residues. V shed 1 base and J 10 bases; nucleotides not matched to a gene: 10. The CDR3 nucleotides are TGTGCCAGCAGCTTAAACTACAGGGGCACAGGATCACCCCTCCACTTT. As protein: CASSLNYRGTGSPLHF.

The chain combines TRBV24-1 with TRBJ2-1; 9 positions match TRBD1. CDR3 length equals 15 residues. J gave up 5 bases and V 7 bases, and 8 bases lay outside the gene matches. CDR1 KGHDR and CDR2 SFDVKD come from the germline V gene. The CDR3 here is CATSPGTGRDNEQFF. The CDR3 DNA reads as TGTGCCACCAGCCCTGGGACAGGGAGGGACAATGAGCAGTTCTTC.

The sample holds one count of this clone. The chain is built from TRBV6-5 and TRBJ1-1, with 10 bases identical to TRBD1. CDR3 length: 14 amino acids. From germline, CDR1 is MNHEY and CDR2 SVGAGI. V was pared by 0 bases and J by 10 bases, with 5 bases of the junction left unmatched. CDR3 in amino acids: CASSYSDRGRRAFF. The CDR3 DNA sequence: TGTGCCAGCAGTTACTCCGACAGGGGGCGCCGAGCTTTCTTT.